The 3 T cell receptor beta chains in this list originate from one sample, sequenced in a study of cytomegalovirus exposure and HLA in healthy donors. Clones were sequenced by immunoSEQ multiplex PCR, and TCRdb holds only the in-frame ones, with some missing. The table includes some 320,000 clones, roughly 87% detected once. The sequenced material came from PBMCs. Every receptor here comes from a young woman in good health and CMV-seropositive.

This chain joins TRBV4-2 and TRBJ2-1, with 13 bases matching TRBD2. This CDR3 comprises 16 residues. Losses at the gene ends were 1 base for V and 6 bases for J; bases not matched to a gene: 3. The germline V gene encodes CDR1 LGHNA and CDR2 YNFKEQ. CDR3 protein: CASSQAGLAGVNEQFF. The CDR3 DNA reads TGTGCCAGCAGCCAAGCAGGACTAGCGGGGGTCAATGAGCAGTTCTTC.

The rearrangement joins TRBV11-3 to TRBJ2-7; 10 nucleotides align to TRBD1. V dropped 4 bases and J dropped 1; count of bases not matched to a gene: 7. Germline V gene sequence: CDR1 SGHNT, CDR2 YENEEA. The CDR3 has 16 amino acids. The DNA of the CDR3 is TGTGCCAGCAGCTGCCTACGGGGACAGGGGTCCTACGAGCAGTACTTC. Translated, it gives CASSCLRGQGSYEQYF.

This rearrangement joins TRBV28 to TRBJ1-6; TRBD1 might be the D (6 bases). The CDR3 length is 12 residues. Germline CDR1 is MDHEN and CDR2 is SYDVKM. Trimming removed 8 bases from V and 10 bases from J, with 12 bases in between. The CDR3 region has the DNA TGTGCCAGCCGACAGGTCGGGTCACCCCTCCACTTT. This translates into CASRQVGSPLHF.